A single sample is the source of the 20 T cell receptor beta chains below, sequenced in a study of T cell responses to AZD1222 COVID-19 vaccine. Sequencing used immunoSEQ multiplex PCR; TCRdb keeps in-frame clones, though not all of them. This sample carries tens of thousands of clones, 80% of them seen once, and the ten largest clones take around 20%. The sample in question was peripheral blood, obtained on day 0 of AZD1222 vaccination. All receptors come from an adult in good health.

The chain carries TRBV11-2 and TRBJ2-1; D ambiguous. CDR1 and CDR2 from the germline V gene are SGHAT and FQNNGV. The V end lost 2 bases, the J end lost 6 bases, and 11 bases lay between the germline ends. The CDR3 length is 14 residues. DNA for the CDR3: TGTGCCAGCAGCTTATCGAGCAAGAGCAATGAGCAGTTCTTC. Its translation is CASSLSSKSNEQFF.

This sequence joins TRBV7-2 and TRBJ2-7; 7 positions agree with TRBD2. This CDR3 contains 16 residues. The trim removed 0 bases at V and 2 bases at J, leaving 7 bases unmatched. The germline V gene has CDR1 SGHTA and CDR2 FQGNSA. CDR3 sequence: CASSLALARGAYEQYF. The CDR3 DNA reads as TGTGCCAGCAGCTTAGCGCTAGCACGGGGGGCCTACGAGCAGTACTTC.

V and J are TRBV27 and TRBJ1-6; D gene ambiguous. CDR1 is MNHEY, CDR2 SMNVEV, per germline (reference sequence). The CDR3 is made up of 15 amino acids. With 4 bases removed from V and 0 bases from J, the gap between germline ends came to 7 bases. The DNA of the CDR3 is TGTGCCAGCAGTTCCCCGTACTCCTATAATTCACCCCTCCACTTT. Amino acids: CASSSPYSYNSPLHF.

The chain links TRBV18 to TRBJ1-5; D is ambiguous. The CDR3 has 14 amino acids. CDR1 is KGHSH and CDR2 is LQKENI in the germline V gene. Between the trimmed V and J ends, which lost 3 bases and 3 bases, there was a span of 9 bases. CDR3 protein: CASSPRQDNQPQHF. The CDR3 bases are TGTGCCAGCTCACCGCGACAAGACAATCAGCCCCAGCATTTT.

The sample holds many counts of this clone. The chain has TRBV12-3 or TRBV12-4 and TRBJ2-2; unclear D gene. This CDR3 region has 13 residues. Trimming removed 5 bases from V and 7 bases from J, with 11 bases in between. CDR3 DNA sequence: TGTGCCAGCAGTAAGAGGACCGGCGGGGAGCTGTTTTTT. Protein sequence: CASSKRTGGELFF.

J is TRBJ1-4 and V is TRBV7-9, with D hard to call. Trimming stripped 6 bases from V and 8 bases from J, with 10 bases between. Per germline, CDR1 SEHNR and CDR2 FQNEAQ (reference sequence). The CDR3 has 12 residues. CDR3 protein: CASSHRDEKLFF. The CDR3 bases are TGTGCCAGCAGTCATAGAGACGAAAAACTGTTTTTT.

This clone was found once. The rearrangement links TRBV27 to TRBJ1-2; D perhaps matches TRBD1 (5 bases). The CDR3 sequence is 12 residues long. CDR1 MNHEY and CDR2 SMNVEV come from the germline V gene (reference sequence). Trimming shortened V by 2 bases and J by 7 bases, and 8 bases separated the two germline ends. The CDR3 nucleotides read TGTGCCAGCAGTTTAAACGGGGGTGGCTACACCTTC. Its protein product is CASSLNGGGYTF.

This rearrangement joins TRBV2 to TRBJ2-1; D gene uncertain. Trimming took 1 base from V and 8 from J, leaving 12 bases between them. CDR3 size: 14 residues. CDR1 and CDR2 (germline): SNHLY, FYNNEI. The CDR3 reads CASSEGVDADEQFF. The CDR3 region has the DNA TGTGCCAGCAGTGAAGGAGTCGATGCTGATGAGCAGTTCTTC.

This clone was observed a handful of times. CDR3 nucleotide sequence: TGTGCCAGCAGCGTTCCGGGACAGGGGTCCCCCCTCAATCAGCCCCAGCATTTT. Protein: CASSVPGQGSPLNQPQHF. The chain links TRBV2 to TRBJ1-5, with 10 bases fitting TRBD1. J lost 3 bases, V lost 6 bases, and 14 bases had no gene match. Germline values: CDR1 SNHLY, CDR2 FYNNEI. The CDR3 totals 18 residues.

This clone has a single count. This chain uses TRBV5-1 with TRBJ2-1, with D maybe TRBD2 (7 bases). V lost 4 bases and J 6 bases, leaving 14 bases between the germline ends. The CDR3 runs 14 residues. The germline CDR1 and CDR2 sequences are SGHRS and YFSETQ. CDR3 protein: CASSPDRGANEQFF. CDR3 nucleotides: TGCGCCAGCAGCCCCGATCGGGGGGCCAATGAGCAGTTCTTC. Together with reference TRBV5-1 and TRBJ2-1, the CDR3 gives the full variable domain: KAGVTQTPRYLIKTRGQQVTLSCSPISGHRSVSWYQQTPGQGLQFLFEYFSETQRNKGNFPGRFSGRQFSNSRSEMNVSTLELGDSALYLCASSPDRGANEQFFGPGTRLTVL.

The chain is built from TRBV12-3 or TRBV12-4 and TRBJ2-3, with D maybe TRBD1 (6 bases). CDR3 length: 13 amino acids. V lost 8 bases, J lost 3 bases, and 12 bases lay in between. The DNA of the CDR3 is TGTGCCAGCCGGCCCGGACAGACAGATACGCAGTATTTT. The encoded protein is CASRPGQTDTQYF.

The CDR3 region is CASSQAGRGYEQYF. For the CDR3, the DNA is TGTGCCAGCAGCCAAGCGGGCAGGGGGTACGAGCAGTACTTC. This chain joins TRBV14 and TRBJ2-7, with TRBD1 matching 7 bases. V shed 1 base, J shed 4 bases, and the junction held 4 bases outside the gene matches. The CDR3 loop spans 14 amino acids. In germline, CDR1 is SGHDN, CDR2 FVKESK. Drawing the rest from reference TRBV14 and TRBJ2-7, the complete variable domain is EAGVTQFPSHSVIEKGQTVTLRCDPISGHDNLYWYRRVMGKEIKFLLHFVKESKQDESGMPNNRFLAERTGGTYSTLKVQPAELEDSGVYFCASSQAGRGYEQYFGPGTRLTVT.

The chain couples TRBV5-1 to TRBJ1-2; 7 bases match TRBD1. Trimming removed 0 bases from V and 4 bases from J; junction bases left unmatched: 3. CDR1 is SGHRS and CDR2 is YFSETQ in the germline V gene. The CDR3 sequence is 14 residues long. This CDR3 reads CASSLGQGGYGYTF. As DNA, the CDR3 is TGCGCCAGCAGCTTGGGACAGGGCGGCTATGGCTACACCTTC.

This clone was counted a few times. The chain joins TRBV6-5 to TRBJ1-5; no definite D call. This CDR3 spans 13 amino acids. Deletions cut 2 bases from V and 3 bases from J, with 5 bases between. The germline V gene has CDR1 MNHEY and CDR2 SVGAGI. CDR3 protein: CASSYGTNQPQHF. DNA of the CDR3: TGTGCCAGCAGTTACGGAACCAATCAGCCCCAGCATTTT.

The chain joins TRBV27 to TRBJ1-2; 7 positions match TRBD1. This CDR3 contains 17 residues. From germline, CDR1 is MNHEY and CDR2 SMNVEV (reference sequence). Trimming at V came to 3 bases and at J to 3 bases, leaving 13 bases not matched to a gene. The CDR3 sequence is CASSFGLGQAGDYGYTF. In DNA, the CDR3 is TGTGCCAGCAGTTTCGGTCTTGGACAGGCTGGGGACTATGGCTACACCTTC.

This chain uses TRBV27 with TRBJ2-7; possible D gene TRBD2, 7 bases. CDR3 length: 16 residues. Trimming shortened V by 5 bases and J by 4 bases, and 21 bases separated the two germline ends. From germline, CDR1 is MNHEY and CDR2 SMNVEV (reference sequence). In DNA, the CDR3 is TGTGCCAGCAGTGGTCGGTGGGCGGGGGCCACTTACGAGCAGTACTTC. Amino acids: CASSGRWAGATYEQYF.

This clone was found once. The chain joins TRBV6-1 to TRBJ1-5, with D hard to call. Per the germline V gene, CDR1 is MNHNS and CDR2 is SASEGT. There are 17 residues in the CDR3. The germline V and J ends were trimmed by 4 bases and 1 base, with 17 bases remaining between them. CDR3 nucleotide sequence: TGTGCCAGCAGTGGACGAGGACGGGCAAGGAGCAATCAGCCCCAGCATTTT. Encoded protein: CASSGRGRARSNQPQHF.

The rearrangement uses TRBV10-1 and TRBJ2-6; D is uncertain. Germline CDR1 reads WNHNN; CDR2 reads SYGVQD (reference sequence). The CDR3 covers 14 residues. V lost 3 bases and J lost 1, with 4 bases in between. CDR3 DNA sequence: TGCGCCAGCAGTGATGGTTCTGGGGCCAACGTCCTGACTTTC. Its protein product is CASSDGSGANVLTF.

The CDR3 spells CASSSYINSPLHF. As DNA, the CDR3 is TGTGCCAGCAGCTCCTATATCAATTCACCCCTCCACTTT. This chain uses TRBV7-2 with TRBJ1-6; no clear D. This CDR3 contains 13 residues. The V end lost 4 bases, the J end lost 7 bases, and 8 bases lay between the germline ends. The germline V gene encodes CDR1 SGHTA and CDR2 FQGNSA.

The chain uses TRBV5-6 and TRBJ1-3, with unresolved D. This CDR3 is 16 amino acids long. CDR1 is SGHDT, CDR2 YYEEEE, per germline. The V gene lost 0 bases and the J gene lost 0 bases, with 10 bases spanning the gap. The CDR3 nucleotides read TGTGCCAGCAGCTTGGCGGGTCCTTTCTCTGGAAACACCATATATTTT. This translates into CASSLAGPFSGNTIYF.